The T cell receptor (beta chain) under discussion was sequenced for a study of PD-1 blockade in classical Hodgkin lymphoma (dated by TCRdb to about 2020). About the study as a whole: Nivolumab dosing was 3 mg/kg intravenously every 2 weeks, continuing until either disease progression or unacceptable toxicity. The study used TCR beta sequencing and CyTOF to define a peripheral blood immune signature of response to PD-1 blockade in classical Hodgkin lymphoma. General study outcomes and caveats: Only a single clinical trial cohort was studied, and what caused the repertoire differences, possibly disease activity or prior therapy, remained undefined. Newly diagnosed patients were reported to have lower baseline TCR diversity than healthy donors, and relapsed/refractory patients were reported to have lower baseline TCR diversity still. Lower diversity was seen in patients whose nivolumab began less than 1 year after ASCT, and these patients were left out of later analyses so that immune reconstitution would not confound the results. Trial patients achieving complete response had baseline diversity similar to newly diagnosed patients, whereas partial responders and progressors had significantly lower diversity. A significant rise by C4D1 was seen in CD4+ but not CD8+ TCR diversity (p=0.0027 vs p=0.16), with the rise being most apparent in complete responders (p=0.02).

The time point label on this specimen signifies: cycle 1 day 1 (C1D1), immediately before nivolumab initiation. Every trial patient had relapsed following autologous stem cell transplantation, and prior brentuximab vedotin exposure was what differed among cohorts A, B and C. The trial cohort included fewer than 60 patients with relapsed/refractory classical Hodgkin lymphoma, and each patient had a best overall response of complete response, partial response or progressive disease. Single-agent nivolumab was administered to trial patients in the multi-cohort phase II CheckMate 205 trial. An independent review committee assessed best overall response using the 2007 International Working Group response criteria. Trial PBMCs were collected just before the start of nivolumab (C1D1) and during therapy at cycle 2 day 1 and cycle 4 day 1. After peripheral blood was drawn into 8 mL Vacutainer Cell Preparation Tubes, PBMCs were isolated by centrifugation and then cryopreserved.

Genomic DNA was isolated using the Qiagen DNeasy kit from unsorted PBMCs as well as from negatively selected CD4+ and CD8+ fractions. Amplification of TCR beta CDR3 regions was done by immunoSEQ multiplex PCR with primers that anneal to V and J segments. Amplification bias was minimized using a synthetic immune receptor repertoire, and residual bias was removed computationally after sequencing. The authors' pipeline ran thus. Repertoire diversity was quantified as the Shannon entropy index using custom Python scripts. Unsorted, CD4+ and CD8+ repertoires were examined separately, except in combined analyses, for which CD4+ and CD8+ sequences were merged in silico. A clone counted as expanded when the clone's frequency after treatment rose at least 2-fold relative to C1D1, and clones undetected at baseline were given a pseudocount of 0.5. Clones with 0 or 1 copy at C1D1 were classified as singleton clones, and clones with 2 or more copies were classified as non-singleton clones. Clones expanded in unsorted samples were annotated as CD4+, CD8+ or unknown by matching protein sequences in sorted samples from the same patient. Diversity changes from C1D1 to C4D1 were tested in paired samples using Wilcoxon tests. What TCRdb holds here is the immuneACCESS table cut down to in-frame rearrangements. Part of the clones is not present; checked against another copy, under half of the missing clones reflect an unresolved V gene, and the others are unexplained. V and J calls and clone size are given by that table; D and trimming were obtained from the DNA. The sample table records 70,000 or so clones; roughly 91% of these occur just once. The ten largest clones take up approximately 8.2% of the sample.

From its cysteine to its phenylalanine, the CDR3 spans 14 amino acids. The kept DNA is CDR3 alone, 42 bases in frame from the first base. CDR1 and CDR2 are read off the germline V gene as MGHRA and YSYEKL. The germline ends are 13 bases apart after V is trimmed by 4 bases and J by 7 bases. As regards this clone: No antigen is known for it. No per-base quality is available; no much larger clone lies one base away.

The receptor comes from a human donor with classical Hodgkin lymphoma. Sequencing was performed on peripheral blood mononuclear cells (PBMCs), taken at baseline. The V gene is TRBV4-1 and the J gene is TRBJ1-4; the D gene cannot be named for sure. The sequenced DNA: TGCGCCAGCAGCCCAGGCCTGGGAGGTGAAAAACTGTTTTTT. Its product reads: CASSPGLGGEKLFF.